This T cell receptor beta chain emerged from a study of T cells in Graves' hyperthyroidism and ophthalmopathy. TCR beta CDR3 regions were amplified from RNA. TCR CDR3 underwent first-round RT-PCR with the HTBI primer set. TCRdb analysed the multiplex PCR reads with MiXCR anew, one entry per CDR3 protein. The sample lists roughly 570,000 distinct CDR3 sequences, 35% to 55% seen once, with around a fifth in the top ten. This clonotype has more than one count but fewer than ten. Antigen: not known. V shed 1 base and J shed 0 bases, with 18 bases lying between them. The CDR3 spans 18 residues. Per germline, CDR1 DFQATT and CDR2 SNEGSKA (reference sequence). Notes on the study in general: The blood repertoire included most of the expanded thyroid clonotypes above 0.001.

The diagnostic basis comprised clinical symptoms, serum thyroxine and TRAb, thyroid ultrasound and orbital computed tomography. This sequence joins TRBV20-1 and TRBJ1-4; TRBD1 is a possible D gene (5 bases). Sequencing was done on a sample of peripheral blood or thyroid tissue (not recorded which). The TCR comes from an adult woman with Graves' disease, either hyperthyroidism or ophthalmopathy (not recorded which). As DNA, the CDR3 is TGCAGTGCTAGAGGGTCAGGGTTTGGAGCCGCAACTAATGAAAAACTGTTTTTT. This translates into CSARGSGFGAATNEKLFF.